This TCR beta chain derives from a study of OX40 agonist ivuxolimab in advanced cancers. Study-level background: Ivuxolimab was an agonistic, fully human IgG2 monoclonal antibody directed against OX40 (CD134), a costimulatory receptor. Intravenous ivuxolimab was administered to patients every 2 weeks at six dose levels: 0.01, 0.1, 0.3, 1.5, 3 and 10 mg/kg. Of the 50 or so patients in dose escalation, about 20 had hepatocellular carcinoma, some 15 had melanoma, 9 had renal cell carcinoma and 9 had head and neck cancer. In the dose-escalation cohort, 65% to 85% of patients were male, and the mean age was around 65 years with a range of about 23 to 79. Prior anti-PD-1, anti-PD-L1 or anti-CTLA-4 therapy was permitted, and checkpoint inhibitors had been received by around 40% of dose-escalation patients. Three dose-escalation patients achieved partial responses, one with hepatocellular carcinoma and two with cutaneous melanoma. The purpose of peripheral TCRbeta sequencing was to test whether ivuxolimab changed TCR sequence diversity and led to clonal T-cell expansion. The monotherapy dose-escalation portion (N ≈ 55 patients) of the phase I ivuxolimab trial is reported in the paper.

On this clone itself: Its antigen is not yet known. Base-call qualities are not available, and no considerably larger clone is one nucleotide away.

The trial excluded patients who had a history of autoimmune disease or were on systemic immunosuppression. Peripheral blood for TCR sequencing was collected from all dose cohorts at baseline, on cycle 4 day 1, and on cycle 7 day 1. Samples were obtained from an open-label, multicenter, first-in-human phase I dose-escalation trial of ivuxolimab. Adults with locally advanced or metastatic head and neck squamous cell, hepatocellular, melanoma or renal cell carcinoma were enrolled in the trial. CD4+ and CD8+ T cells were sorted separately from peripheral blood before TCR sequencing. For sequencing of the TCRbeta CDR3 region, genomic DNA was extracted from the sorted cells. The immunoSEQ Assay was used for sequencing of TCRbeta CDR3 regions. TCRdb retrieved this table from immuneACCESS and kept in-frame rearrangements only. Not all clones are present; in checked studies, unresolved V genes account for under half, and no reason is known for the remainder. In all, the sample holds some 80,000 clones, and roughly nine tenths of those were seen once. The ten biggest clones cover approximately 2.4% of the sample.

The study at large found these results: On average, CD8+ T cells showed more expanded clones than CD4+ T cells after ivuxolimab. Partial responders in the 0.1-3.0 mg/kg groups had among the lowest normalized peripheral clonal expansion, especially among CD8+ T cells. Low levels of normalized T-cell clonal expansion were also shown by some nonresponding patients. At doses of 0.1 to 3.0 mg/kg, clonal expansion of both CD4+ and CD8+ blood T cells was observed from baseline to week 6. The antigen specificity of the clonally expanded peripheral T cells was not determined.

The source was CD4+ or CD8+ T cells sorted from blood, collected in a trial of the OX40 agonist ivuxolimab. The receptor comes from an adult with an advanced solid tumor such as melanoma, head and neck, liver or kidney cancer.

The CDR3 corresponds to CASSDAGELGGYTF. In nucleotide form, the sequence is TGTGCCAGCAGCGATGCGGGGGAATTAGGTGGCTACACCTTC. This sequence uses TRBV6-1 and TRBJ1-2; the D gene is perhaps TRBD1, on 5 matching bases. V is reduced by 6 bases and J by 7 bases, leaving a spacing of 18 bases between them. From cysteine to phenylalanine, the CDR3 is 14 amino acids long. The entry retains the CDR3 DNA only, 42 bases that are in frame from base 1. As encoded in the germline V gene, CDR1 is MNHNS while CDR2 is SASEGT.